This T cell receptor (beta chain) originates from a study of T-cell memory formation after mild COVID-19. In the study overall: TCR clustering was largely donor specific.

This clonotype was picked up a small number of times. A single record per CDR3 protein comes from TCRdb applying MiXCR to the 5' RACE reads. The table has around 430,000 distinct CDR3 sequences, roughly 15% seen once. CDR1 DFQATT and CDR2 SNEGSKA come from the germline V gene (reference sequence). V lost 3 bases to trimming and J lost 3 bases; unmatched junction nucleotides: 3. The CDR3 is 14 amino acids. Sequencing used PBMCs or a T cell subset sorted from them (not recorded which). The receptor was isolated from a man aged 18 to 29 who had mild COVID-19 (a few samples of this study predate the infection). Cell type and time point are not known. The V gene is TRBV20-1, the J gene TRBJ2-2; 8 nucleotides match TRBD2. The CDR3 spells CSASGGAHTGELFF. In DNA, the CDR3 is TGCAGTGCTAGCGGGGGGGCCCACACCGGGGAGCTGTTTTTT.